The entry that follows covers one TCR beta chain sequence. The source of the sample is a study of T cell changes during pregnancy in multiple sclerosis. The method was immunoSEQ multiplex PCR; TCRdb's version includes in-frame clones alone and lacks a portion of them. Seen here are 40,000 to 45,000 clones, approximately 92% observed once, and the top ten hold approximately 1.2%. This CDR3 spans 15 amino acids. Germline CDR1 GTSNPN, CDR2 SVGIG (reference sequence). The V and J ends lost 3 bases and 4 bases, in that order; junction bases with no gene match: 8. This TCR was sampled from a female donor with multiple sclerosis, enrolled in a pregnancy study. Sequenced material: peripheral blood. The V call is TRBV30, the J call TRBJ2-3; 9 nucleotides align to TRBD1. The CDR3 DNA is TGTGCCTGGAGCCTTGGACAGGGGAGGGCAGATACGCAGTATTTT. Amino acids: CAWSLGQGRADTQYF.